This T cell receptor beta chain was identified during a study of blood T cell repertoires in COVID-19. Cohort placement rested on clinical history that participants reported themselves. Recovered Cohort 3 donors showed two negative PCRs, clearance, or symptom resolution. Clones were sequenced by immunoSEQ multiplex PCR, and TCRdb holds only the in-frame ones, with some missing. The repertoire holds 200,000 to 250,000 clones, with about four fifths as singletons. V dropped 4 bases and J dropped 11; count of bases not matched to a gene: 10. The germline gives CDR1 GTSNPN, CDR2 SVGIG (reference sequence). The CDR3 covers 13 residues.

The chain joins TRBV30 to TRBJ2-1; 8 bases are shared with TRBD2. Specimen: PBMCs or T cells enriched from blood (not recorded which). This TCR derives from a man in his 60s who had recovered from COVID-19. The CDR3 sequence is CAWKVGGAQKQFF. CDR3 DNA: TGTGCCTGGAAGGTCGGGGGGGCCCAAAAGCAGTTCTTC.